What follows are 27 T cell receptor beta chains derived from one specimen sequenced in a study of T cell responses to AZD1222 COVID-19 vaccine. TCRdb keeps only in-frame clones here, not all; method: immunoSEQ multiplex PCR. The data hold 100,000 to 150,000 clones, with roughly 90% observed a single time. The source was peripheral blood, collected on day 0 of AZD1222 vaccination. All receptors come from an adult in good health.

The chain carries TRBV6-5 and TRBJ1-3, with D possibly matching TRBD1 (5 bases). Germline V CDR1 and CDR2: MNHEY, SVGAGI. This CDR3 has 16 amino acids. The germline V and J ends were trimmed by 0 bases and 5 bases, with 14 bases remaining between them. For the CDR3, the DNA is TGTGCCAGCAGTTACTCGGGCAGGGCTTACCGAAACACCATATATTTT. Residues: CASSYSGRAYRNTIYF.

In this sample, this clone turned up once. The J gene is TRBJ1-1, the V gene TRBV4-1; no clear D. This CDR3 region has 15 residues. Germline V gives CDR1 MGHRA, CDR2 YSYEKL. V was trimmed by 4 bases and J by 3 bases, leaving 15 bases between them. CDR3 region: CASSLISTDDTEAFF. The CDR3 DNA is TGCGCCAGCAGCCTGATTAGTACGGATGACACTGAAGCTTTCTTT.

The chain links TRBV5-1 to TRBJ1-1, with D maybe TRBD1 (5 bases). Trimming cost V 4 bases and J 3 bases, with 13 bases left between them. CDR1 and CDR2 (germline): SGHRS, YFSETQ. The CDR3 is 14 amino acids. For the CDR3, the DNA is TGCGCCAGCAGCACCTCCACAGGTTACACTGAAGCTTTCTTT. Protein: CASSTSTGYTEAFF.

The chain recombines TRBV3-1 (or the pseudogene TRBV3-2) with TRBJ1-2, with 7 positions matching TRBD1. CDR1 is LGHDT, CDR2 YNNKEL, per germline (reference sequence). The CDR3 has 16 amino acids. Losses at the gene ends were 0 bases for V and 1 base for J; bases not matched to a gene: 5. The CDR3 protein is CASSQDWAGGNYGYTF. For the CDR3, the DNA is TGTGCCAGCAGCCAAGATTGGGCAGGGGGTAACTATGGCTACACCTTC.

The rearrangement joins TRBV7-8 to TRBJ1-1, with D possibly matching TRBD1 (5 bases). Germline values: CDR1 SGHVS, CDR2 FQNEAQ. CDR3 length: 15 residues. Trimming took off 4 bases at V and 4 bases at J, with 16 bases between the two ends. The DNA of the CDR3 is TGTGCCAGCAGCTGGGGACGGCCCGATGGCACTGAAGCTTTCTTT. Its translation is CASSWGRPDGTEAFF.

The rearrangement uses TRBV30 and TRBJ1-2; possible D gene TRBD1, 5 bases. CDR1 and CDR2 (germline): GTSNPN, SVGIG (reference sequence). This CDR3 spans 15 amino acids. Trimming removed 3 bases from V and 5 bases from J, with 19 bases in between. The CDR3 loop reads CAWRRGQGLLYGYTF. The CDR3 nucleotides read TGTGCCTGGAGACGAGGGCAGGGTTTGTTGTATGGCTACACCTTC.

The chain is built from TRBV15 and TRBJ2-5; a weak D match, TRBD2 (5 bases). This CDR3 comprises 15 residues. Between the trimmed V and J ends, which lost 0 bases and 5 bases, there was a span of 13 bases. Per the germline V gene, CDR1 is LNHNV and CDR2 is YYDKDF (reference sequence). CDR3 amino acids: CATSRDLTGMETQYF. The CDR3 nucleotides read TGTGCCACCAGCAGAGATCTGACGGGGATGGAGACCCAGTACTTC.

CDR3: CSASPQNTGELFF. The CDR3 DNA is TGCAGTGCTAGTCCCCAGAACACCGGGGAGCTGTTTTTT. The chain combines TRBV20-1 with TRBJ2-2; D gene unclear. The CDR3 totals 13 residues. V was clipped by 3 bases and J by 1 base, with 6 bases between them. The germline gives CDR1 DFQATT, CDR2 SNEGSKA (reference sequence).

J is TRBJ1-1 and V is TRBV6-6, with D possibly TRBD1 on 5 matching bases. The V end was cut by 4 bases, the J end by 0 bases, with 12 bases between. Germline-derived CDR1 and CDR2 are MNHNY and SVGAGI (reference sequence). CDR3 size: 15 residues. Here the CDR3 reads CASSLGDGVNTEAFF. The CDR3 nucleotides read TGTGCCAGCAGTTTGGGGGACGGGGTGAACACTGAAGCTTTCTTT.

V gene TRBV29-1 combines with J gene TRBJ2-2; D is possibly TRBD1 (6 bases). The CDR3 runs to 13 residues. Germline V gene sequence: CDR1 SQVTM, CDR2 ANQGSEA. V was cut by 7 bases and J by 1 base, with 10 bases left in between. The CDR3, as DNA: TGCAGCGCTACGGGACAGAACACCGGGGAGCTGTTTTTT. Encoded protein: CSATGQNTGELFF.

This chain links TRBV18 with TRBJ1-2; 8 bases map to TRBD1. The trim removed 3 bases at V and 8 bases at J, leaving 2 bases unmatched. The germline V gene has CDR1 KGHSH and CDR2 LQKENI. The CDR3 is 12 residues long. CDR3 bases: TGTGCCAGCTCACCGGACAGGGTAGGCTACACCTTC. Translation gives CASSPDRVGYTF. The whole variable domain, filled in from reference TRBV18 and TRBJ1-2, reads NAGVMQNPRHLVRRRGQEARLRCSPMKGHSHVYWYRQLPEEGLKFMVYLQKENIIDESGMPKERFSAEFPKEGPSILRIQQVVRGDSAAYFCASSPDRVGYTFGSGTRLTVV.

V usage is TRBV6-5 and J usage is TRBJ1-2; possible D gene TRBD1, 5 bases. This CDR3 is 13 amino acids long. From germline, CDR1 is MNHEY and CDR2 SVGAGI. V lost 6 bases, J lost 4 bases, and 12 bases lay in between. Here the CDR3 reads CASSLGPFYGYTF. As DNA, the CDR3 is TGTGCCAGCAGCCTGGGACCCTTCTATGGCTACACCTTC.

This clone has just one count. The gene calls are TRBV3-1 (or the pseudogene TRBV3-2) and TRBJ1-2; D is undetermined. The germline V and J ends were trimmed by 1 base and 7 bases, with 7 bases remaining between them. This CDR3 has 12 residues. In germline, CDR1 is LGHDT, CDR2 YNNKEL (reference sequence). The CDR3: CASSQVSGGYTF. The CDR3 coding sequence is TGTGCCAGCAGCCAAGTTTCTGGTGGCTACACCTTC.

V is TRBV19 and J is TRBJ2-1; D tentatively reads TRBD1 or TRBD2 (7 bases each). The V end was cut by 5 bases, the J end by 6 bases, with 23 bases between. The CDR3 extends over 17 amino acids. CDR1 is LNHDA and CDR2 is SQIVND in the germline V gene (reference sequence). The CDR3: CASSLLAGDRDVNEQFF. CDR3 in DNA: TGTGCCAGTAGTCTCCTCGCGGGAGACAGGGACGTCAATGAGCAGTTCTTC.

The J gene is TRBJ2-3, the V gene TRBV7-2; TRBD2 agrees at 7 bases. The junction had 5 bases not matched to a gene; V was cut back by 3 bases and J by 5 bases. Germline CDR1 is SGHTA and CDR2 is FQGNSA. The CDR3 spans 14 residues. CDR3 sequence reads: CASSFGGGKDTQYF. The CDR3 bases are TGTGCCAGCAGCTTTGGCGGGGGAAAAGATACGCAGTATTTT.

The chain joins TRBV6-1 to TRBJ2-7; unclear D gene. The V gene lost 2 bases and the J gene lost 6 bases, with 11 bases spanning the gap. Germline CDR1 is MNHNS and CDR2 is SASEGT. The CDR3 is made up of 13 amino acids. The CDR3 is CASSESRSGEQYF. As DNA, the CDR3 is TGTGCCAGCAGTGAAAGCAGATCGGGCGAGCAGTACTTC.

The rearrangement links TRBV7-9 to TRBJ1-1; TRBD1 matches 10 bases. Trimming cost V 5 bases and J 6 bases; bases outside gene matches: 3. Per germline, CDR1 SEHNR and CDR2 FQNEAQ (reference sequence). The CDR3 loop spans 13 amino acids. CDR3 amino acids: CASSGQGVPEAFF. For the CDR3, the DNA is TGTGCCAGCAGCGGACAGGGGGTCCCTGAAGCTTTCTTT.

This clone appeared a few times. J is TRBJ1-4 and V is TRBV5-1; 9 bases match TRBD1. J lost 8 bases, V lost 2 bases, and 4 bases had no gene match. This CDR3 is built from 14 residues. Germline CDR1 SGHRS, CDR2 YFSETQ. CDR3 DNA sequence: TGCGCCAGCAGCTTCTTTGGGACAGGGGAAAAACTGTTTTTT. Residues: CASSFFGTGEKLFF.

This clone was detected once. The chain uses TRBV19 and TRBJ1-1; maybe TRBD1 (6 bases). Trimming removed 7 bases at V and 0 bases at J, with 12 bases between. CDR1 is LNHDA, CDR2 SQIVND, per germline (reference sequence). The CDR3 is made up of 14 amino acids. The CDR3 sequence: CASTGGAMNTEAFF. CDR3 nucleotides: TGTGCCAGTACCGGGGGCGCAATGAACACTGAAGCTTTCTTT. Together with reference TRBV19 and TRBJ1-1, the CDR3 gives the full variable domain: DGGITQSPKYLFRKEGQNVTLSCEQNLNHDAMYWYRQDPGQGLRLIYYSQIVNDFQKGDIAEGYSVSREKKESFPLTVTSAQKNPTAFYLCASTGGAMNTEAFFGQGTRLTVV.

The chain carries TRBV9 and TRBJ1-1; the match to TRBD1 covers 7 bases. Trimming took 0 bases from V and 6 from J; bases not matched to a gene: 5. The germline CDR1 and CDR2 sequences are SGDLS and YYNGEE. The CDR3 runs to 14 residues. The CDR3, as DNA: TGTGCCAGCAGCGTAGGCGCAGGGGGTGCTGAAGCTTTCTTT. It specifies CASSVGAGGAEAFF.

This chain connects TRBV3-1 (or the pseudogene TRBV3-2) to TRBJ1-2, with 7 bases aligning to TRBD1. The germline gives CDR1 LGHDT, CDR2 YNNKEL (reference sequence). Trimming at V came to 7 bases and at J to 4 bases, leaving 3 bases not matched to a gene. The CDR3 length is 12 residues. The CDR3 sequence is CASTTGSYGYTF. DNA for the CDR3: TGTGCCAGCACGACAGGGTCCTATGGCTACACCTTC.

This chain uses TRBV5-4 with TRBJ2-3, with TRBD2 matching over 14 bases. This CDR3 has 18 amino acids. Germline CDR1 is SGHNT and CDR2 is YYREEE (reference sequence). V lost 0 bases to trimming and J lost 5 bases; unmatched junction nucleotides: 8. Here the CDR3 reads CASSLGLAGGLGKDTQYF. CDR3 nucleotide sequence: TGTGCCAGCAGCTTGGGACTAGCGGGGGGGCTTGGGAAAGATACGCAGTATTTT.

The V call is TRBV19, the J call TRBJ1-2; TRBD1 is a possible D gene (6 bases). This CDR3 region has 16 residues. Germline lookup yields CDR1 LNHDA and CDR2 SQIVND (reference sequence). V was clipped by 3 bases and J by 4 bases, with 18 bases between them. CDR3: CASSIFSGATLYGYTF. The CDR3 DNA reads as TGTGCCAGTAGTATTTTTTCAGGGGCGACACTCTATGGCTACACCTTC.

The chain links TRBV10-3 to TRBJ1-2; D is ambiguous. CDR3 length: 11 amino acids. Germline loops: CDR1 ENHRY, CDR2 SYGVKD. V lost 4 bases and J lost 7, with 7 bases in between. The CDR3 DNA reads TGTGCCATCAGTGCCGAGAGTGGCTACACCTTC. Translating it yields CAISAESGYTF.

DNA for the CDR3: TGTGCCAGCCGGGACAGGGGAATGGCCGAGCAGTACTTC. Amino acids: CASRDRGMAEQYF. The chain uses TRBV19 and TRBJ2-7; 10 bases match TRBD1. With V trimmed by 9 bases and J by 6 bases, 8 bases remained unmatched. This CDR3 contains 13 residues. The germline gives CDR1 LNHDA, CDR2 SQIVND (reference sequence).

The rearrangement uses TRBV7-2 and TRBJ1-2, with a weak D call TRBD1 (6 bases). The CDR3 spans 12 residues. V lost 5 bases and J lost 6, with 10 bases in between. The germline CDR1 and CDR2 sequences are SGHTA and FQGNSA. This chain's CDR3 is CASSPRGNGYTF. CDR3 sequence (DNA): TGTGCCAGCAGCCCGAGGGGGAATGGCTACACCTTC.

The V gene is TRBV6-5, the J gene TRBJ2-7, with D maybe TRBD1 (5 bases). The germline gives CDR1 MNHEY, CDR2 SVGAGI. Trimming pared 0 bases from V and 0 bases from J, leaving 9 bases between. There are 15 residues in the CDR3. The CDR3 region is CASSYSQGSSYEQYF. The CDR3 DNA sequence: TGTGCCAGCAGTTACTCTCAGGGAAGCTCCTACGAGCAGTACTTC.